Many counts were recorded for the clone carrying this T cell receptor beta chain. Its antigen is as yet unknown. The data originate from a study of T cells after yellow fever vaccination. Points from the study as a whole: The study re-detected most primary-vaccination clones after the booster (about 95% CD4, roughly 90% CD8).

One entry per CDR3 protein results from TCRdb running MiXCR on the 5' RACE reads. Among some 110,000 distinct CDR3 sequences, about 6.8% were seen once, and the ten largest hold around 2.6%. The CDR3 runs 13 residues. From germline, CDR1 is DFQATT and CDR2 SNEGSKA (reference sequence). V shed 6 bases and J 5 bases; nucleotides not matched to a gene: 8. The TCR originated in a young man who received the YFV17D yellow fever vaccine. J is TRBJ1-1 and V is TRBV20-1; 8 nucleotides line up with TRBD1. The sequenced sample was CD4+ T cells sorted from PBMCs, obtained around 45 days after the first yellow fever vaccination. CDR3 coding DNA: TGCAGTGCCATCAGGACAGGGCGGACTGAAGCTTTCTTT. Translation gives CSAIRTGRTEAFF.